One and the same sample provided the 18 T cell receptor beta chains below, sequenced in a study of somatic mutations in cytotoxic T cells in rheumatoid arthritis. Only in-frame clones appear in the TCRdb table, and some are missing; sequencing was by immunoSEQ multiplex PCR. The top ten clones hold about 69% of a sample with about 4,800 clones, approximately 78% of them seen once. This sample comprised CD8+ T cells sorted from blood, obtained at a follow-up visit. These TCRs come from a man between 40 and 49 years old with rheumatoid arthritis.

This clone was found a few times. This chain connects TRBV19 to TRBJ1-2; 10 bases align to TRBD1. Germline CDR1 is LNHDA and CDR2 is SQIVND (reference sequence). This CDR3 region has 14 residues. Trimming at V came to 6 bases and at J to 1 base, leaving 2 bases not matched to a gene. The CDR3 sequence: CASSDRGRNYGYTF. The CDR3 coding sequence is TGTGCCAGTAGCGACAGGGGGCGTAACTATGGCTACACCTTC.

Comment on this clone: The sample holds other DNA sequences that translate to the same CDR3. The rearrangement joins TRBV27 to TRBJ2-7; 8 nucleotides match TRBD1. J lost 5 bases, V lost 6 bases, and 9 bases had no gene match. The germline gives CDR1 MNHEY, CDR2 SMNVEV (reference sequence). The CDR3 is made up of 14 amino acids. CDR3 bases: TGTGCCAGCAGCTCCGACAGGGGAGGCAACGAGCAGTACTTC. This codes for CASSSDRGGNEQYF.

The V and J genes are TRBV30 and TRBJ2-3; D not resolved. V was shortened by 2 bases and J by 2 bases, with 8 bases between the two germline ends. The length of the CDR3 is 13 residues. Germline lookup yields CDR1 GTSNPN and CDR2 SVGIG (reference sequence). Here the CDR3 DNA reads TGTGCCTGGAGTCGATCCTTCACAGATACGCAGTATTTT. It specifies CAWSRSFTDTQYF. Variable domain in full (rest from reference TRBV30 and TRBJ2-3): SQTIHQWPATLVQPVGSPLSLECTVEGTSNPNLYWYRQAAGRGLQLLFYSVGIGQISSEVPQNLSASRPQDRQFILSSKKLLLSDSGFYLCAWSRSFTDTQYFGPGTRLTVL.

The V gene is TRBV14, the J gene TRBJ2-5; D perhaps matches TRBD2 (7 bases). Trimming removed 4 bases from V and 4 bases from J, with 16 bases in between. Germline V gene data show CDR1 as SGHDN and CDR2 as FVKESK. This CDR3 spans 15 amino acids. CDR3 nucleotides: TGTGCCAGCAGCCTCCGCCCGGGGGGCGTAGAGACCCAGTACTTC. Protein sequence: CASSLRPGGVETQYF.

The J gene is TRBJ2-7, the V gene TRBV28; no reliable D call. Looked up from germline, CDR1 is MDHEN and CDR2 is SYDVKM. This CDR3 is 15 amino acids long. With 5 bases removed from V and 2 bases from J, the gap between germline ends came to 16 bases. The CDR3 here is CASSPLSKSTYEQYF. The CDR3, as DNA: TGTGCCAGCAGTCCCTTATCAAAATCCACCTACGAGCAGTACTTC.

The J gene is TRBJ1-2, the V gene TRBV4-2; 9 bases agree with TRBD1. Germline CDR1 LGHNA, CDR2 YNFKEQ. The CDR3 is made up of 15 amino acids. V was pared by 1 base and J by 4 bases, with 4 bases of the junction left unmatched. This CDR3 reads CASSQAGDRAYGYTF. DNA for the CDR3: TGTGCCAGCAGCCAAGCTGGGGACAGGGCCTATGGCTACACCTTC.

V and J are TRBV10-1 and TRBJ2-7, with D tentatively TRBD1 (5 bases). Germline V gene lookup returns CDR1 WNHNN and CDR2 SYGVQD (reference sequence). V was trimmed by 0 bases and J by 3 bases, leaving 9 bases between them. This CDR3 comprises 14 residues. The CDR3 loop reads CASSESRQGYEQYF. The CDR3 DNA is TGCGCCAGCAGTGAGTCCCGGCAGGGCTACGAGCAGTACTTC.

This chain uses TRBV30 with TRBJ2-1; no firm D call. CDR1 and CDR2 (germline): GTSNPN, SVGIG (reference sequence). The ends were cut back, 0 bases at V and 9 bases at J, with 18 bases in the middle. This CDR3 region has 15 residues. The chain's CDR3 is CAWSVRFFESGEQFF. The CDR3 bases are TGTGCCTGGAGTGTACGTTTTTTTGAATCGGGTGAGCAGTTCTTC.

In nucleotides, the CDR3 is TGTGCCAGCAGCTCGGGACTGGAATACGAGCAGTACTTC. This sequence encodes CASSSGLEYEQYF. V gene TRBV5-6 combines with J gene TRBJ2-7, with D maybe TRBD2 (6 bases). CDR3 size: 13 residues. Looked up from germline, CDR1 is SGHDT and CDR2 is YYEEEE. V shed 3 bases and J shed 4 bases, with 11 bases lying between them.

The CDR3 bases are TGTGCCTGGAGTGTTCTTAGTTCCTACAATGAGCAGTTCTTC. This encodes CAWSVLSSYNEQFF. The gene calls are TRBV30 and TRBJ2-1, with no clear D. This CDR3 comprises 14 residues. The ends were cut back, 0 bases at V and 1 base at J, with 7 bases in the middle. Germline V gene lookup returns CDR1 GTSNPN and CDR2 SVGIG (reference sequence).

The chain joins TRBV11-2 to TRBJ1-2, with D possibly being TRBD1 (5 bases). Germline loops: CDR1 SGHAT, CDR2 FQNNGV. V lost 4 bases and J 5 bases, leaving 11 bases between the germline ends. This CDR3 comprises 13 residues. The CDR3 bases are TGTGCCAGCAGCTATTCCAGGGAATATGGCTACACCTTC. It translates to CASSYSREYGYTF.

The V gene is TRBV7-8, the J gene TRBJ2-4; no definite D call. V was clipped by 2 bases and J by 1 base, with 12 bases between them. The length of the CDR3 is 16 residues. The V gene's germline CDR1 is SGHVS and CDR2 FQNEAQ. CDR3 residues: CASSLTPAPAKNIQYF. CDR3 DNA sequence: TGTGCCAGCAGCTTAACGCCTGCCCCTGCCAAAAACATTCAGTACTTC. Combining the CDR3 with reference TRBV7-8 and TRBJ2-4 gives the whole variable domain GAGVSQSPRYKVAKRGQDVALRCDPISGHVSLFWYQQALGQGPEFLTYFQNEAQLDKSGLPSDRFFAERPEGSVSTLKIQRTQQEDSAVYLCASSLTPAPAKNIQYFGAGTRLSVL.

The CDR3 region is CASSPSSGTYGELFF. CDR3 coding DNA: TGTGCCAGCAGCCCAAGCAGCGGGACGTACGGGGAGCTGTTTTTT. V is TRBV11-1 and J is TRBJ2-2; 7 bases map to TRBD2. The germline gives CDR1 SGHAT, CDR2 FQDESV (reference sequence). This CDR3 has 15 residues. Unmatched junction bases numbered 10, after V lost 5 bases and J lost 7 bases.

This rearrangement joins TRBV6-1 to TRBJ2-7; D ambiguous. CDR1 and CDR2 from the germline V gene are MNHNS and SASEGT. V shed 11 bases and J shed 9 bases, with 20 bases lying between them. This CDR3 region has 12 residues. The CDR3 loop is CAGGPWGKGQYF. The CDR3 nucleotides are TGTGCCGGCGGCCCTTGGGGAAAAGGGCAGTACTTC.

This clone was counted once. The V and J genes are TRBV4-1 and TRBJ1-5; D is ambiguous. CDR3 size: 16 residues. Germline loops: CDR1 MGHRA, CDR2 YSYEKL. V lost 1 base, J lost 0 bases, and 10 bases lay in between. CDR3 coding DNA: TGCGCCAGCAGCCAAGTCCATCGGAATAGCAATCAGCCCCAGCATTTT. It encodes CASSQVHRNSNQPQHF.

The V and J genes are TRBV28 and TRBJ1-1; TRBD1 aligns across 9 bases. The CDR3 contains 18 residues. V trimming: 5 bases; J trimming: 1 base; junction bases outside the gene matches: 14. Germline-derived CDR1 and CDR2 are MDHEN and SYDVKM. CDR3 amino acids: CASSPFVPGQGTNTEAFF. In DNA form, the CDR3 reads TGTGCCAGCAGTCCCTTCGTCCCGGGACAGGGAACGAACACTGAAGCTTTCTTT.

In the case of this clone: Sequence at one end of the junction differs from germline and may be a read error. The chain is built from TRBV7-7 and TRBJ1-5; D uncertain. CDR1 and CDR2 from the germline V gene are SSHAT and FNYEAQ (reference sequence). CDR3 length equals 16 residues. CDR3 region: CASSLASGTGNQPQHF. CDR3 nucleotides: TGTGCTAGCAGCTTAGCAAGCGGAACCGGCAATCAGCCCCAGCATTTT.

This clone was observed a single time. The chain employs TRBV27 and TRBJ1-2; D gene uncertain. This CDR3 is built from 12 residues. Germline CDR1 reads MNHEY; CDR2 reads SMNVEV (reference sequence). V lost 4 bases and J lost 8, with 11 bases in between. The CDR3 coding sequence is TGTGCCAGCAGTTCCCCCCTTAAGGGCTACACCTTC. This encodes CASSSPLKGYTF.